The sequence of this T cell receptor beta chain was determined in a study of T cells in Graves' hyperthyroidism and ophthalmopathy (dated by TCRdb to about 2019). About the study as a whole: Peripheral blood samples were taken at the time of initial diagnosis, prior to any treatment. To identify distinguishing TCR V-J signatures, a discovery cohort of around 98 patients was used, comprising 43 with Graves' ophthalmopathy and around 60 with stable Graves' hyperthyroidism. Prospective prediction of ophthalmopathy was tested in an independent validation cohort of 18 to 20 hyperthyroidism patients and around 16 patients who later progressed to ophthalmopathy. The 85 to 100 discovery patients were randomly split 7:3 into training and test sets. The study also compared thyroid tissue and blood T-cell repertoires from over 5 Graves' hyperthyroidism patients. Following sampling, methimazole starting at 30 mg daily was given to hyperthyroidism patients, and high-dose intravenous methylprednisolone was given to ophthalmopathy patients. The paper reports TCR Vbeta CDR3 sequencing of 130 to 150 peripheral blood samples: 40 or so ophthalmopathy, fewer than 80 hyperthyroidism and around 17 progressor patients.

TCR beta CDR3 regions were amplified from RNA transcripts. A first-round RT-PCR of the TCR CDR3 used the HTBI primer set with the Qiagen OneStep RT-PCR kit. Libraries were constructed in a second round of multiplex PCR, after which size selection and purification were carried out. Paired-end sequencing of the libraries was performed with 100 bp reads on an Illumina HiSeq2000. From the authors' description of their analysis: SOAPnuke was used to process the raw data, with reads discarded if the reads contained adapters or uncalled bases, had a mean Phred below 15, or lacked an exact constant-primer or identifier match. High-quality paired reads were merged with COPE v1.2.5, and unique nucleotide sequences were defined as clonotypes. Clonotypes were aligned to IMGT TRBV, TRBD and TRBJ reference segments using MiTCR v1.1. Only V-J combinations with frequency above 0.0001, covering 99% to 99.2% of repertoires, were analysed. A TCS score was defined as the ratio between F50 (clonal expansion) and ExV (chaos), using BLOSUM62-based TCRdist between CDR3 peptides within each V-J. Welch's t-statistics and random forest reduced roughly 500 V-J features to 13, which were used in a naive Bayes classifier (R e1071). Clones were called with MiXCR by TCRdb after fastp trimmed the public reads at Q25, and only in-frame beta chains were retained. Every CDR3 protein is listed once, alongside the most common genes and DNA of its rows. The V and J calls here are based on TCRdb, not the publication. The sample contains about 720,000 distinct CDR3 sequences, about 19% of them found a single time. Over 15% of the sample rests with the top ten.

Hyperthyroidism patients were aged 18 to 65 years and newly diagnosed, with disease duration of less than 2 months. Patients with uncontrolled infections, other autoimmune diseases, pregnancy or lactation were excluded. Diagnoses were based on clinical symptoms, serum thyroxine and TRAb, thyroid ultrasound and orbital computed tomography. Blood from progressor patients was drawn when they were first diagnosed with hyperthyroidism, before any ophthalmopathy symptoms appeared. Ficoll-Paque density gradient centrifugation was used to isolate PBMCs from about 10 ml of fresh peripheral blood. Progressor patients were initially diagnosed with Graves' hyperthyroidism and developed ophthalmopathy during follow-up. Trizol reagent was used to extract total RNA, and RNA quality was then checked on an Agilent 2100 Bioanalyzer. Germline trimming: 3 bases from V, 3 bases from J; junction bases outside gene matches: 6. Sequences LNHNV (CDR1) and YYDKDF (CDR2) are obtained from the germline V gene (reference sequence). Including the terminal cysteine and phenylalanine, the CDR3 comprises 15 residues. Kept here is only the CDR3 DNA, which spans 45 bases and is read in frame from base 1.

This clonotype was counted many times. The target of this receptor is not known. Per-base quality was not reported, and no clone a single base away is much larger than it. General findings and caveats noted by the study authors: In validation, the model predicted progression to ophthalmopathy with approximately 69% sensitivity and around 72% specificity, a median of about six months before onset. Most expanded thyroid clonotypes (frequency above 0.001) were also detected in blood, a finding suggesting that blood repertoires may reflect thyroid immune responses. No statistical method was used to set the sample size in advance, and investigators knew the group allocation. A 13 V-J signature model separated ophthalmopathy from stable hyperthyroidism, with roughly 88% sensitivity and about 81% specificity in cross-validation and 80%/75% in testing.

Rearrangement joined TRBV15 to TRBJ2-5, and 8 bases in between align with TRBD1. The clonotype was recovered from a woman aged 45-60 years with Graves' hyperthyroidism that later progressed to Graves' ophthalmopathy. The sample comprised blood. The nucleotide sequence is TGTGCCACCAGCAGGGAAGGACAGGGAGAAGAGACCCAGTACTTC. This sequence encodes CATSREGQGEETQYF. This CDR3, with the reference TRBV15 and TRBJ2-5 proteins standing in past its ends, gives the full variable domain DAMVIQNPRYQVTQFGKPVTLSCSQTLNHNVMYWYQQKSSQAPKLLFHYYDKDFNNEADTPDNFQSRRPNTSFCFLDIRSPGLGDTAMYLCATSREGQGEETQYFGPGTRLLVL.